Here is one TCR beta chain with its context. The data stem from a study of OX40 agonist ivuxolimab in advanced cancers. Study details: Partial responses were achieved by three patients: one hepatocellular carcinoma, two cutaneous melanoma.

The CDR3 runs to 14 residues. V lost 5 bases and J 7 bases, leaving 17 bases between the germline ends. Per germline, CDR1 PRHDT and CDR2 FYEKMQ (reference sequence). Patients with autoimmune history or systemic immunosuppression were excluded. Some clones are missing from TCRdb's copy, which holds only in-frame ones; the method was immunoSEQ multiplex PCR. The data hold about 64,000 clones, with approximately 92% observed a single time. J is TRBJ1-2 and V is TRBV13; a possible D gene is TRBD1 (5 bases). This sequence originates from an adult with an advanced solid tumor such as melanoma, head and neck, liver or kidney cancer. The sample was CD4+ or CD8+ T cells sorted from blood, taken in a trial of the OX40 agonist ivuxolimab. CDR3 nucleotides: TGTGCCAGCAGCGATCCGGTTCAGGGCCGTGGCTACACCTTC. Translated, it gives CASSDPVQGRGYTF. The full variable domain, its missing parts supplied by reference TRBV13 and TRBJ1-2, is AAGVIQSPRHLIKEKRETATLKCYPIPRHDTVYWYQQGPGQDPQFLISFYEKMQSDKGSIPDRFSAQQFSDYHSELNMSSLELGDSALYFCASSDPVQGRGYTFGSGTRLTVV.